This T cell receptor (beta chain) is drawn from a study of T-cell reconstitution after alpha-beta-depleted transplantation in children (dated by TCRdb to 2016 to 2017). General notes on the study: T-cell immune reconstitution after TCRalphabeta/CD19-depleted allogeneic hematopoietic cell transplantation in children was quantitatively tracked in the study by means of TCR repertoire profiling.

Receptor amplification or capture employed PCR. Sequencing relied on an Illumina HiSeq 2500. Molecular barcoding was employed in the preparation of TCR libraries, with unique molecular identifiers being used to normalize TCRbeta repertoire quantification. TCRdb trimmed public reads at Q25 via fastp, called clones via MiXCR and kept in-frame beta chains. Rows with one shared CDR3 protein collapse into an entry with the most common genes and DNA. For this sample there are 98,000 or so distinct CDR3 sequences; around a quarter appear just once. The top ten hold over 20% of the sample. V lost 1 base and J lost 15 bases, and the count of bases not matched to a germline gene is 7. From its cysteine to its phenylalanine, the CDR3 spans 14 amino acids. CDR3 DNA only is kept here, 42 bases in frame from base 1. The sample's treatment or condition label, in plain terms: allogeneic hematopoietic cell transplantation with graft depleted of TCRalphabeta T cells and CD19 B cells. Transplant recipients were children who received TCRalphabeta/CD19-depleted allogeneic hematopoietic cell grafts.

In its sample, this clonotype was seen a few times. Its antigen has not been determined. No base-level quality is on record; no much larger clone is a single base apart. Overall study results and their limits: The frequencies of hyperexpanded clones fell over the following months, and after one year, T-cell counts and TCRbeta diversity were mostly attributed to newly produced T cells. The apparently early alphabetaT-cell count recovery about two months after transplant was reportedly dependent on only several hundred rapidly expanded clones derived from non-depleted graft cells. In some patients, the high TCRbeta diversity seen at day 60 was put down to recipient T cells and intrathymic progenitors that had survived conditioning.

The V and J genes are TRBV12-3 or TRBV12-4 and TRBJ2-1; a stretch of 12 junction bases matches TRBD2. This receptor was identified in a boy between 2 and 10 years old with acute lymphoblastic leukemia, due to receive a stem cell transplant. The sequencing here drew on PBMCs, taken before TCRalphabeta/CD19-depleted stem cell transplant. The DNA sequence is TGTGCCAGCAGTTTAGGACTAGCGGGAGCGCCCGTGTTCTTC. This translates into CASSLGLAGAPVFF.